This T cell receptor (beta chain) appears in the sequencing data of a study of metastatic and nonmetastatic thyroid tumors. MiXCR re-clonotyped the PCR reads for TCRdb. The repertoire holds 15,000 to 20,000 clones, with less than 35% as singletons. Patients underwent thyroid surgery, and none had received any treatment before it. Looked up from germline, CDR1 is LNHDA and CDR2 is SQIVND (reference sequence). Trimming stripped 3 bases from V and 10 bases from J, with 10 bases between. The CDR3 length is 12 residues. The sample was adjacent normal tissue. J is TRBJ1-3 and V is TRBV19; D may be TRBD1 (5 bases). The receptor comes from a female donor with papillary thyroid cancer or a benign thyroid nodule (not recorded which). Some clones in this sample may be carry-over from other donors' samples. The CDR3 DNA reads as TGTGCCAGTAGTATCGAGGCAGGGACCATATATTTT. Protein sequence: CASSIEAGTIYF.